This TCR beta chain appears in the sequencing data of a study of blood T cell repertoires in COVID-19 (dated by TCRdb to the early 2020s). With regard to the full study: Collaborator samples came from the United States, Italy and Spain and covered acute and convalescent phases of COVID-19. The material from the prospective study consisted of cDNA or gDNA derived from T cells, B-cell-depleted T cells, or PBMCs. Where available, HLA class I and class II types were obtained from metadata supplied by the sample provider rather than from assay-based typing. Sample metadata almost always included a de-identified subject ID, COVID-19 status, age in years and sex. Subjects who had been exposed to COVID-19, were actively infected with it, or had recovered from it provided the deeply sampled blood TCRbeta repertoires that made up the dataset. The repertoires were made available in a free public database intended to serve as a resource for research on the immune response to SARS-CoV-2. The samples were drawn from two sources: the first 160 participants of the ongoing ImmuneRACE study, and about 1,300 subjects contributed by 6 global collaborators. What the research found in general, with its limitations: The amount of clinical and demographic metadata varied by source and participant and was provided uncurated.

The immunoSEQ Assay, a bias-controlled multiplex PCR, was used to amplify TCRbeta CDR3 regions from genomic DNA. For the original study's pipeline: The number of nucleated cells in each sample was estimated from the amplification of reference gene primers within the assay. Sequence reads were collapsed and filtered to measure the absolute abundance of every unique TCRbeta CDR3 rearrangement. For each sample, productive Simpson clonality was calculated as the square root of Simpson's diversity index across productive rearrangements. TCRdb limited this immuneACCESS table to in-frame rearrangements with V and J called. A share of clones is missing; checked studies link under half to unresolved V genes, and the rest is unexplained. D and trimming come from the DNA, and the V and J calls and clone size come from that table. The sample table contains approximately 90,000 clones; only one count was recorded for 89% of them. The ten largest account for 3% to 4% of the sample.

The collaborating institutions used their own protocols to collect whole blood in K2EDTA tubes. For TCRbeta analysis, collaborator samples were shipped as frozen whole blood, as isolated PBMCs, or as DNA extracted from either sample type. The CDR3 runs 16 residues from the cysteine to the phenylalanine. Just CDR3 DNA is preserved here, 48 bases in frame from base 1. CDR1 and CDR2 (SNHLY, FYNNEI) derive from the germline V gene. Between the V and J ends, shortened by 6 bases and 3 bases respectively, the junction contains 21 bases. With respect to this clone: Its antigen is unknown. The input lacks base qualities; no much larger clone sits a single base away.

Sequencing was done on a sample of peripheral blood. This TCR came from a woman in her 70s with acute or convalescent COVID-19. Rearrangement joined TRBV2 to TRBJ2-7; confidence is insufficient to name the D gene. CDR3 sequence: CASRTTESPSDYEQYF. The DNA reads TGTGCCAGCAGAACAACAGAGAGCCCATCGGACTACGAGCAGTACTTC. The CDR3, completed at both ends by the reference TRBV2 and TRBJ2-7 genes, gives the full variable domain EPEVTQTPSHQVTQMGQEVILRCVPISNHLYFYWYRQILGQKVEFLVSFYNNEISEKSEIFDDQFSVERPDGSNFTLKIRSTKLEDSAMYFCASRTTESPSDYEQYFGPGTRLTVT.